This TCR beta chain was obtained from a study of cytomegalovirus exposure and HLA in healthy donors. Broader study findings: What was likely a sequencing artifact was a cluster of highly shared sequence variants. Earlier analysis found most TCR beta V segments productive about 90% or about 30% of the time. Specificity for CMV antigens was confirmed in vitro for a few of the CMV-associated chains.

Amplification used 60 Vbeta primers and 13 Jbeta primers. The assay was immunoSEQ multiplex PCR, and TCRdb's table has in-frame clones only and misses some. The table includes roughly 180,000 clones, roughly 80% detected once. The CDR3 runs to 13 residues. The ends were cut back, 0 bases at V and 2 bases at J, with 5 bases in the middle. Germline CDR1 is SGDLS and CDR2 is YYNGEE. As to this clone: Its specificity is not known. Other DNA sequences within the sample encode an identical CDR3.

The sample consisted of PBMCs. V usage is TRBV9 and J usage is TRBJ1-2; no definite D call. The clonotype was recovered from a man aged 25-45 years in good health and CMV-seronegative. The CDR3 DNA follows: TGTGCCAGCAGCGTAGGAACAAACTATGGCTACACCTTC. It yields the protein CASSVGTNYGYTF.